The rows below give T cell receptor beta chains drawn from one sample of a study of OX40 agonist ivuxolimab in advanced cancers. Sequencing was performed with immunoSEQ multiplex PCR; in TCRdb, only in-frame clones are kept and a portion is missing. The data hold about 89,000 clones, with approximately 93% observed a single time. Sequencing used CD4+ or CD8+ T cells sorted from blood, obtained in a trial of the OX40 agonist ivuxolimab. The receptors come from an adult with an advanced solid tumor such as melanoma, head and neck, liver or kidney cancer. CDR3s include the opening cysteine and the closing phenylalanine or tryptophan.

cdr3_length j_call v_call cdr3_aa
14 TRBJ2-1 TRBV5-6 CASSLVGVPNEQFF
11 TRBJ2-3 TRBV20-1 CSALNTDTQYF
15 TRBJ1-4 TRBV19 CASSMNRGTNEKLFF
13 TRBJ2-3 TRBV29-1 CSAGTSSLDTQYF
13 TRBJ1-1 TRBV11-1 CASSSRQPAEAFF
16 TRBJ1-5 TRBV11-2 CASSLGGFLSNQPQHF
14 TRBJ1-3 TRBV30 CAWNRRSSGNTIYF
15 TRBJ1-6 TRBV30 CAWADGLGTHSPLHF
15 TRBJ1-5 TRBV6-6 CASSYLRRSNQPQHF
13 TRBJ2-5 TRBV19 CASSRRDRETQYF
14 TRBJ2-3 TRBV9 CASSPHLSTDTQYF
14 TRBJ2-1 TRBV30 CAWRQGPTYNEQFF
11 TRBJ1-1 TRBV11-2 CASSSRISAFF
12 TRBJ1-6 TRBV4-2 CASSQPNSPLHF
16 TRBJ1-5 TRBV6-6 CASSYTGGLDNQPQHF
14 TRBJ2-6 TRBV11-1 CASSRGAGANVLTF
15 TRBJ1-5 TRBV7-2 CASSLTGGSNQPQHF
17 TRBJ2-1 TRBV5-6 CASSLVGGVDHYNEQFF
13 TRBJ1-1 TRBV30 CATYDRGNTEAFF
14 TRBJ2-3 TRBV7-2 CASSKQGGTDTQYF
14 TRBJ1-2 TRBV5-4 CASSTRTGRYGYTF
18 TRBJ1-5 TRBV12-2 CASPPRGAGGRNNQPQHF
17 TRBJ2-1 TRBV15 CATSTPGTSGIQNEQFF
15 TRBJ1-2 TRBV7-3 CASSQIGQVVYGYTF
16 TRBJ2-3 TRBV7-8 CASRPFRTGRDDTQYF
16 TRBJ1-3 TRBV9 CASSERQGAAGNTIYF
13 TRBJ2-1 TRBV2 CASSGEGYNEQFF
17 TRBJ2-3 TRBV15 CATSRGTSGGRQDTQYF
14 TRBJ2-3 TRBV5-4 CASSRDLSTDTQYF
16 TRBJ2-3 TRBV10-3 CATAGDGGSSTDTQYF
14 TRBJ1-2 TRBV7-9 CASSFGGANYGYTF
12 TRBJ1-2 TRBV5-8 CASSQPSYGYTF
15 TRBJ2-7 TRBV9 CASSAGQGAVVEQYF
13 TRBJ1-2 TRBV30 CAWSVYSVSSDTF
13 TRBJ1-3 TRBV7-2 CASSLAAGNTIYF
17 TRBJ1-2 TRBV11-3 CASSLEGDDRPDYGYTF
11 TRBJ1-2 TRBV20-1 CSAPQLYGYTF
16 TRBJ1-5 TRBV19 CASSIEASYSNQPQHF
17 TRBJ1-4 TRBV5-1 CASRSLPPGPGGEKLFF
15 TRBJ2-7 TRBV7-2 CASSLGLGQSYEQYF
17 TRBJ2-6 TRBV14 CASSQPRGLTGANVLTF
16 TRBJ2-1 TRBV5-4 CASSQSLAAGYNEQFF
13 TRBJ1-4 TRBV7-9 CASSLAGIEKLFF
15 TRBJ1-2 TRBV4-1 CASSPVDRGDYGYTF
18 TRBJ1-5 TRBV28 CASSLFGTGALANQPQHF
16 TRBJ2-4 TRBV7-2 CASSLWTSGSRNIQYF